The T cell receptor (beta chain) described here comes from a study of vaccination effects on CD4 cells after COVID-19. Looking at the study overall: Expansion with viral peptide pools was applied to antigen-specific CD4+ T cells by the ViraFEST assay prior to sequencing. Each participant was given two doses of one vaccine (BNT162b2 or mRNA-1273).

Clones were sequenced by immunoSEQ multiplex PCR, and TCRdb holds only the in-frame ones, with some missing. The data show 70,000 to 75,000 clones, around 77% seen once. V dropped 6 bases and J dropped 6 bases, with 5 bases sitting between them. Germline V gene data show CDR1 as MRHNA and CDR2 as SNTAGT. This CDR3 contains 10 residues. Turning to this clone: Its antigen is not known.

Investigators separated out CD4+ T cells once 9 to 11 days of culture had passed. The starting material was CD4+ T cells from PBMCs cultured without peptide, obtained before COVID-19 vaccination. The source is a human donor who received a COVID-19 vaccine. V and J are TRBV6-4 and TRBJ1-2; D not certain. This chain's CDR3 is CASRSNGYTF. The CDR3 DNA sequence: TGTGCCAGCAGGTCGAATGGCTACACCTTC.